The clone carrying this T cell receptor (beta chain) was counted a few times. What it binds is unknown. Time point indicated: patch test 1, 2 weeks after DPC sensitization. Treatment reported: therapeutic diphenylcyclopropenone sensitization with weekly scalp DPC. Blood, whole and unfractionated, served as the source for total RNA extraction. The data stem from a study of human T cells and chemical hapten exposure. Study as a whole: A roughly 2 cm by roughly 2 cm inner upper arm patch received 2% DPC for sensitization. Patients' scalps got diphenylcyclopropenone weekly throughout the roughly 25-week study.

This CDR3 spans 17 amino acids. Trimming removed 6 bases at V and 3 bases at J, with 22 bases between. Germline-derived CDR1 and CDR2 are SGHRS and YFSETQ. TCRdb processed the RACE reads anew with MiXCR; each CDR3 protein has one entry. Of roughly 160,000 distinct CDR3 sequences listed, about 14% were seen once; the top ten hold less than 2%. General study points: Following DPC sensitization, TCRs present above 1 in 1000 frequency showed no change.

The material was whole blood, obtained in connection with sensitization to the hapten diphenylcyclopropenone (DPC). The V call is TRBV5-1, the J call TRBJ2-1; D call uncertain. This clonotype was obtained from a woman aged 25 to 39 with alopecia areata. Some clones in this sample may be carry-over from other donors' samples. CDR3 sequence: CASNSGKLSRYYNEQFF. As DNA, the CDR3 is TGCGCCAGCAATTCGGGCAAACTTAGCCGTTACTACAATGAGCAGTTCTTC.